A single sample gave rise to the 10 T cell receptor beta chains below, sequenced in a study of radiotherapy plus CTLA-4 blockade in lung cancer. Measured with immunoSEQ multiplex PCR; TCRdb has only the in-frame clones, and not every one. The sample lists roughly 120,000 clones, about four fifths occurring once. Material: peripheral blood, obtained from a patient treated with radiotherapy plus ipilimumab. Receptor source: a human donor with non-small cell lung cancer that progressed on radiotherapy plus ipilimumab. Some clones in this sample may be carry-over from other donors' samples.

The CDR3 DNA reads TGCGCCAGCAGCTTAATCAGTGCAACTAATGAAAAACTGTTTTTT. Translating it yields CASSLISATNEKLFF. The chain employs TRBV5-1 and TRBJ1-4, with D uncertain. The V gene lost 2 bases and the J gene lost 0 bases, with 8 bases spanning the gap. The CDR3 length is 15 residues. The germline V gene encodes CDR1 SGHRS and CDR2 YFSETQ.

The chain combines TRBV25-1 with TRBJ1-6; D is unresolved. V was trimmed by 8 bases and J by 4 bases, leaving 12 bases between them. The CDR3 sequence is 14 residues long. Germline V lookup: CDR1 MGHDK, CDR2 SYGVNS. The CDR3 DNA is TGTGCCAGCGGGCGTGCCGGGTATAATTCACCCCTCCACTTT. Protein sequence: CASGRAGYNSPLHF.

CDR3 amino acids: CASSEVRVGGETQYF. CDR3 sequence (DNA): TGTGCCAGCAGTGAAGTGAGAGTCGGCGGGGAGACCCAGTACTTC. The rearrangement joins TRBV2 to TRBJ2-5; a weak D match, TRBD2 (5 bases). This CDR3 is built from 15 residues. CDR1 is SNHLY, CDR2 FYNNEI, per germline. The V end was cut by 1 base, the J end by 5 bases, with 14 bases between.

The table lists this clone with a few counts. The chain's CDR3 is CASSLWAGEKLFF. DNA for the CDR3: TGTGCCAGCAGCTTGTGGGCTGGGGAAAAACTGTTTTTT. J is TRBJ1-4 and V is TRBV7-9; no clear D. CDR3 length: 13 amino acids. The V gene's germline CDR1 is SEHNR and CDR2 FQNEAQ (reference sequence). Deletions cut 3 bases from V and 8 bases from J, with 10 bases between.

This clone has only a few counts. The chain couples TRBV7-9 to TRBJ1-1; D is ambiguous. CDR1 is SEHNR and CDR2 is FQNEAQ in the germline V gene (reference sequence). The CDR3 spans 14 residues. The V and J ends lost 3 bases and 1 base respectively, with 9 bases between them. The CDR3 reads CASSFQQSNTEAFF. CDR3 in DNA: TGTGCCAGCAGCTTCCAACAGTCGAACACTGAAGCTTTCTTT.

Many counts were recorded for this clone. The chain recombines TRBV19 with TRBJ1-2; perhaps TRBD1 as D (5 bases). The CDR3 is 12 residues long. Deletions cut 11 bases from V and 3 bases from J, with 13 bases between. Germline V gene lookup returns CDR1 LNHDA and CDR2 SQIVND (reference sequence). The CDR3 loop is CASVGGDYGYTF. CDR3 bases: TGTGCCTCGGTCGGGGGGGACTATGGCTACACCTTC.

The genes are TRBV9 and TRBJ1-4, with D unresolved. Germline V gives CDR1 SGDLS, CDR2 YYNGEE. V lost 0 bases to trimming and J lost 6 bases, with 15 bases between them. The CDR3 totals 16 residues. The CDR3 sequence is CASSVGGRIRDEKLFF. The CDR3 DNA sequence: TGTGCCAGCAGCGTAGGCGGGCGCATAAGGGATGAAAAACTGTTTTTT.

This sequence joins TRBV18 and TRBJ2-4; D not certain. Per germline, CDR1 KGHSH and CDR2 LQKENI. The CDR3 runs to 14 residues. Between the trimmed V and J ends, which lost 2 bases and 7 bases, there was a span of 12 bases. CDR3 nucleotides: TGTGCCAGCTCACCAATTCGAGTTGGGAACATTCAGTACTTC. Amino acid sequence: CASSPIRVGNIQYF.

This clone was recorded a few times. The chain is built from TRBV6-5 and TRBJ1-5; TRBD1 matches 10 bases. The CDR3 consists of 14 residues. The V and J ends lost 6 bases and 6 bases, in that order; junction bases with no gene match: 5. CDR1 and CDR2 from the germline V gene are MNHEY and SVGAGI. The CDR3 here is CASSFGTGVQPQHF. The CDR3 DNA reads TGTGCCAGCAGCTTCGGGACAGGGGTTCAGCCCCAGCATTTT.

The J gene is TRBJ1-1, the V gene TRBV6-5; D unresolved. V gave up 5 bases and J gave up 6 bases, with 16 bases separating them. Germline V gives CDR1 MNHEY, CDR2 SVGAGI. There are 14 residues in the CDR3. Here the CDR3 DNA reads TGTGCCAGCAGTGTGGGTGGGTCTGGCGCTGAAGCTTTCTTT. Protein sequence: CASSVGGSGAEAFF.